This T cell receptor (beta chain) stems from a study of blood T cell repertoires in COVID-19. Looking at the study overall: From the United States, Italy and Spain came samples of acute and convalescent COVID-19.

This CDR3 is 14 amino acids long. From germline, CDR1 is SGHRS and CDR2 YFSETQ. Trimming removed 3 bases at V and 6 bases at J, with 12 bases between. Repertoires were generated with immunoSEQ multiplex PCR, while TCRdb's copy carries only in-frame clones and drops some. Among 50,000 or so clones, about 92% were seen once, and the ten largest hold more than 3%. Sequenced sample: peripheral blood. The V call is TRBV5-1, the J call TRBJ2-2; D gene unclear. The origin of this receptor is a human donor in a cohort sampled during active COVID-19. The CDR3 DNA reads TGCGCCAGCAGCTATATGGAGTTTCCCGGGGAGCTGTTTTTT. This encodes CASSYMEFPGELFF.